This TCR beta chain is drawn from a study of cytomegalovirus exposure and HLA in healthy donors. Study conclusions and caveats: Researchers reported that a few CMV-associated chains were confirmed in vitro as CMV antigen-specific.

The V end was cut by 3 bases, the J end by 3 bases, with 12 bases between. CDR1 SGHVS and CDR2 FQNEAQ come from the germline V gene. This CDR3 has 15 amino acids. Primers: 60 Vbeta forward and 13 Jbeta reverse. The method was immunoSEQ multiplex PCR; TCRdb's version includes in-frame clones alone and lacks a portion of them. This table has fewer than 200,000 clones, about 82% appearing once. For this clone: Its antigen is unidentified.

This chain links TRBV7-8 with TRBJ1-5; D might be TRBD1 (6 bases). The source material was PBMCs. The origin of this receptor is a young woman in good health and CMV-seronegative. The chain's CDR3 is CASSFSGGHNQPQHF. CDR3 sequence (DNA): TGTGCCAGCAGCTTCTCGGGGGGGCACAATCAGCCCCAGCATTTT. The full variable domain, with the rest looked up from reference TRBV7-8 and TRBJ1-5, is GAGVSQSPRYKVAKRGQDVALRCDPISGHVSLFWYQQALGQGPEFLTYFQNEAQLDKSGLPSDRFFAERPEGSVSTLKIQRTQQEDSAVYLCASSFSGGHNQPQHFGDGTRLSIL.